The rows below give T cell receptor beta chains drawn from one sample of a study of T-cell memory formation after mild COVID-19. TCRdb reanalysed the 5' RACE reads using MiXCR and keeps one entry per CDR3 protein. Among about 340,000 distinct CDR3 sequences, around 14% were seen once, and the ten largest hold around 21%. Material for sequencing was PBMCs or a T cell subset sorted from them (not recorded which). These receptors were obtained from a man younger than 35 who had mild COVID-19 (a few samples of this study predate the infection). Cell type and time point are not known. CDR3s leave out the opening cysteine and the closing phenylalanine or tryptophan. Fields, in order: D gene, J gene, V gene, CDR3 protein. The D gene is left open where the match is weak.

d_call: .; j_call: TRBJ2-5; v_call: TRBV18; cdr3_aa: ASSPPASYETQY
d_call: .; j_call: TRBJ2-1; v_call: TRBV2; cdr3_aa: ASKSGAGLGNEQF
d_call: .; j_call: TRBJ2-7; v_call: TRBV9; cdr3_aa: ASSVDGEAYEQY
d_call: .; j_call: TRBJ2-7; v_call: TRBV6-2/TRBV6-3; cdr3_aa: ASSYSDGQPVQY
d_call: TRBD1; j_call: TRBJ1-2; v_call: TRBV4-1; cdr3_aa: ASSPSTGVFYGYT
d_call: TRBD1; j_call: TRBJ1-2; v_call: TRBV5-1; cdr3_aa: ASSLSGTGGGGYT
d_call: TRBD1; j_call: TRBJ2-7; v_call: TRBV19; cdr3_aa: ASSTRDRFSYEQY
d_call: .; j_call: TRBJ2-7; v_call: TRBV6-5; cdr3_aa: ASSYSKGAYEQY
d_call: TRBD1; j_call: TRBJ1-5; v_call: TRBV15; cdr3_aa: ATSMDRAGPQH
d_call: TRBD2; j_call: TRBJ2-1; v_call: TRBV7-6; cdr3_aa: ASSLVLAGDEQF
d_call: .; j_call: TRBJ2-2; v_call: TRBV29-1; cdr3_aa: SVEGPWGLDTGELF
d_call: .; j_call: TRBJ2-7; v_call: TRBV21-1; cdr3_aa: ASSKWGYYEQY
d_call: .; j_call: TRBJ1-4; v_call: TRBV25-1; cdr3_aa: ASSPGGTNEKLF
d_call: .; j_call: TRBJ1-1; v_call: TRBV6-4; cdr3_aa: ASSDSTGATEAF
d_call: .; j_call: TRBJ2-1; v_call: TRBV11-2; cdr3_aa: ASSLDRGPNNEQF
d_call: .; j_call: TRBJ1-2; v_call: TRBV6-2/TRBV6-3; cdr3_aa: ASSPRGPVWGYT
d_call: .; j_call: TRBJ1-2; v_call: TRBV5-1; cdr3_aa: ASSLVTGTYGYT
d_call: TRBD2; j_call: TRBJ2-2; v_call: TRBV19; cdr3_aa: ASEGRDYYTGELF
d_call: TRBD2; j_call: TRBJ2-1; v_call: TRBV5-1; cdr3_aa: ASSLWRGANNEQF
d_call: .; j_call: TRBJ1-1; v_call: TRBV7-2; cdr3_aa: ASSLLRGADLNTEAF
d_call: .; j_call: TRBJ1-1; v_call: TRBV7-9; cdr3_aa: ASSLKDMNTEAF
d_call: .; j_call: TRBJ2-1; v_call: TRBV5-5; cdr3_aa: ASSLTPIGAQYNEQF
d_call: TRBD1; j_call: TRBJ1-2; v_call: TRBV5-4; cdr3_aa: ASRLDRDYGYT
d_call: TRBD1; j_call: TRBJ2-7; v_call: TRBV6-5; cdr3_aa: ASSYGTDRGYPYEQY
d_call: .; j_call: TRBJ2-7; v_call: TRBV7-9; cdr3_aa: ASSGGLHEQY
d_call: TRBD2; j_call: TRBJ2-3; v_call: TRBV12-3/TRBV12-4; cdr3_aa: ASIPGLAGDTQY
d_call: TRBD2; j_call: TRBJ2-3; v_call: TRBV4-2; cdr3_aa: ASSQDVVGLGIQDTQY
d_call: TRBD1; j_call: TRBJ2-2; v_call: TRBV7-8; cdr3_aa: ASSEGADTNTGELF
d_call: TRBD1; j_call: TRBJ2-3; v_call: TRBV5-3; cdr3_aa: ARRTGGTDTQY
d_call: TRBD1; j_call: TRBJ1-6; v_call: TRBV10-3; cdr3_aa: AISEQRGQGRSPLH
d_call: TRBD1; j_call: TRBJ1-1; v_call: TRBV20-1; cdr3_aa: SARGRGPEAF
d_call: .; j_call: TRBJ1-1; v_call: TRBV7-9; cdr3_aa: ASSPRNREHTEAF
d_call: TRBD2; j_call: TRBJ2-1; v_call: TRBV6-1; cdr3_aa: ASSEYSGGPYNEQF
d_call: .; j_call: TRBJ2-2; v_call: TRBV6-1; cdr3_aa: ASGNSVTGELF
d_call: TRBD2; j_call: TRBJ2-7; v_call: TRBV6-1; cdr3_aa: ASSTPGLAEYEQY
d_call: .; j_call: TRBJ2-3; v_call: TRBV3-1; cdr3_aa: ASSQPQGSTDTQY
d_call: TRBD1; j_call: TRBJ2-7; v_call: TRBV6-5; cdr3_aa: ASNDRGQNYEQY
d_call: TRBD2; j_call: TRBJ2-1; v_call: TRBV5-1; cdr3_aa: ASSDGTSGGLGF
d_call: TRBD1; j_call: TRBJ1-1; v_call: TRBV18; cdr3_aa: ASSGQGARSEAF